What follows is one T cell receptor (beta chain) and its context. Its antigen is not known. The sample belongs to a study of CD8+ T cells in alopecia areata. The treatment here: oral pan-JAK inhibitor, 5-10 mg twice daily. The CDR3 covers 13 residues. Germline V gene data show CDR1 as SQVTM and CDR2 as ANQGSEA. V was clipped by 6 bases and J by 7 bases; unmatched bases: 9. Findings and caveats of the study: In blood and scalp, many expanded lesional clones persisted during tofacitinib.

Extraction and reverse transcription of RNA yielded cDNA as the sequencing template. Repertoires were generated with immunoSEQ multiplex PCR, while TCRdb's copy carries only in-frame clones and drops some. The table lists around 200,000 clones, about 60% of them singletons. The TCR comes from a human donor with alopecia areata. The V call is TRBV29-1, the J call TRBJ1-5, with 7 bases fitting TRBD1. The sequenced sample was CD4+ T cells sorted from blood, obtained at week 4, from a patient treated with tofacitinib. The CDR3 DNA reads as TGCAGCGTCGCGGGACAGAACGGACAGCCCCAGCATTTT. As protein: CSVAGQNGQPQHF.